This T cell receptor (beta chain) came from a study of CD4 T cells in relation to SARS-CoV-2 and coronaviruses. Study at large: Shared crossreactive spike epitopes were mapped to their HLA restriction.

Trimming removed 7 bases at V and 1 base at J, with 16 bases between. Germline values: CDR1 LGHNT, CDR2 FRNRAP. The CDR3 length is 16 residues. Before the COVID-19 pandemic, during about 2010-2018, CD4+ T cells were taken from unexposed donors. TCRdb keeps only in-frame clones here, not all; method: immunoSEQ multiplex PCR. The profile shows around 69,000 clones, less than 95% of them singletons. The chain uses TRBV12-5 and TRBJ2-2, with a possible D match to TRBD1 (6 bases). This receptor was identified in a human donor in good health. Sequencing was done on a sample of naive CD4+ T cells from PBMCs. Specified subset: naive CD4+ T cells isolated by negative enrichment. The DNA of the CDR3 is TGTGCTAGTGCCCTCGGAGGCAGGGGGAACACCGGGGAGCTGTTTTTT. Translating it yields CASALGGRGNTGELFF. Using reference TRBV12-5 and TRBJ2-2 for the parts outside the CDR3, the full variable domain is DARVTQTPRHKVTEMGQEVTMRCQPILGHNTVFWYRQTMMQGLELLAYFRNRAPLDDSGMPKDRFSAEMPDATLATLKIQPSEPRDSAVYFCASALGGRGNTGELFFGEGSRLTVL.